Given below is one T cell receptor (beta chain) in context. The sample belongs to a study of blood T cells in healthy people across ages. It was with a sample-barcoded 5' primer and a J-beta primer mix that a second PCR of roughly 7 to 12 cycles was run. Each cDNA was tagged by a template-switch adaptor containing 12 random nucleotides. A single record per CDR3 protein comes from TCRdb applying MiXCR to the 5' RACE reads. Of about 590,000 distinct CDR3 sequences in the sample, about 30% were seen once. Each of the donors had 8 to 10 milliliters of peripheral blood drawn into EDTA-treated Vacutainer tubes. Trimming took off 5 bases at V and 2 bases at J, with 11 bases between the two ends. The CDR3 is made up of 14 amino acids. Germline lookup yields CDR1 SGHDN and CDR2 FVKESK.

The chain couples TRBV14 to TRBJ2-3; D is undetermined. Sequencing was done on a sample of blood. This TCR came from a woman over 75 in good health. CDR3 protein: CASSATFTTDTQYF. DNA for the CDR3: TGTGCCAGCAGCGCAACTTTTACCACAGATACGCAGTATTTT.